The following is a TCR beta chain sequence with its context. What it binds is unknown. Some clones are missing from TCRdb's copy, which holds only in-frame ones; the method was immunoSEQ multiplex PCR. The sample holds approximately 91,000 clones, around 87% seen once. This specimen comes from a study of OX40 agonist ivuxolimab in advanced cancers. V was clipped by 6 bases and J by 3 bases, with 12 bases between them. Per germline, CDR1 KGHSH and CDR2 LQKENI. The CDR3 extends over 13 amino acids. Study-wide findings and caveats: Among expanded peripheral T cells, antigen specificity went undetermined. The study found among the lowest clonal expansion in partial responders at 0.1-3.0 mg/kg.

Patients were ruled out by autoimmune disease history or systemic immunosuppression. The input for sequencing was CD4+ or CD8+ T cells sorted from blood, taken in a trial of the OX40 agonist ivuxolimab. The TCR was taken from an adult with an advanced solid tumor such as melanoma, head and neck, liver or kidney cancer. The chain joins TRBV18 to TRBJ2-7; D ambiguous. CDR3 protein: CASSPGQLYEQYF. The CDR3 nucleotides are TGTGCCAGCTCCCCCGGGCAGCTCTACGAGCAGTACTTC.